This T cell receptor beta chain was found in a study of cytomegalovirus exposure and HLA in healthy donors. About the study: The 90 to 150 validation repertoires matched the roughly 670 first-cohort repertoires in platform, a later analysis reported.

Comments on this clone: Antigen specificity is unknown.

TCRdb's copy holds only in-frame clones and misses some; the assay was immunoSEQ multiplex PCR. The sample records about 170,000 clones, roughly 91% being singletons. V shed 2 bases and J 5 bases; nucleotides not matched to a gene: 4. Germline-derived CDR1 and CDR2 are SQVTM and ANQGSEA. CDR3 size: 13 residues. Study findings and constraints: Most TCR sequences were uncommon, yet certain public TCRs appeared in many donors. Specific recognition of CMV antigens was confirmed in vitro for three chains (all CMV-associated). Approximately 160 TCR beta chains were listed as cytomegalovirus-associated.

The receptor comes from a man in his late teens or twenties in good health and CMV-seropositive. The rearrangement links TRBV29-1 to TRBJ2-7; 9 bases align to TRBD1. Sequencing was done on a sample of PBMCs. CDR3 amino acids: CSVESGQGNEQYF. DNA for the CDR3: TGCAGCGTTGAATCGGGACAGGGAAACGAGCAGTACTTC.